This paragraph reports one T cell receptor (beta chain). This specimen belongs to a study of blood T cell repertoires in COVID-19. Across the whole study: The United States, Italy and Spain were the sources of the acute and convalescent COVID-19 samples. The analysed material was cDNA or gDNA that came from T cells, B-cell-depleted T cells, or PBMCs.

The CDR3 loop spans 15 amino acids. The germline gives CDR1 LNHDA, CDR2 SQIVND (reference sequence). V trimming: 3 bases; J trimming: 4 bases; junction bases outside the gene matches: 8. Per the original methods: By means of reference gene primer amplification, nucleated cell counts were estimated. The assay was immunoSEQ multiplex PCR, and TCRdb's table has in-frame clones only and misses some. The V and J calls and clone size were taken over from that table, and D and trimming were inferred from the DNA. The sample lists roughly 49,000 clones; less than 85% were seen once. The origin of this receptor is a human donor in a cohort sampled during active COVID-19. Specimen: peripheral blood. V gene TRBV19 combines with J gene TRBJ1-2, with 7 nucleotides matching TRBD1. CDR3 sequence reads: CASSITSGTAYGYTF. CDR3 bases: TGTGCCAGTAGTATCACATCCGGGACAGCCTATGGCTACACCTTC.